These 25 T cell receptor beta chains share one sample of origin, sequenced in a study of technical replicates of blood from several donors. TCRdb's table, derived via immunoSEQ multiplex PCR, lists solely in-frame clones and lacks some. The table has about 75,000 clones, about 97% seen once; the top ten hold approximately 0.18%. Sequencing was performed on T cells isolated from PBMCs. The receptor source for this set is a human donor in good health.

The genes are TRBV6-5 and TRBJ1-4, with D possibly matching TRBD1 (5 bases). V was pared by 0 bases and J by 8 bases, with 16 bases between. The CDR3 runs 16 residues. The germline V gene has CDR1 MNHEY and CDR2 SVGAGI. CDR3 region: CASSYSGGKWGEKLFF. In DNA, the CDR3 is TGTGCCAGCAGTTACTCGGGCGGGAAATGGGGGGAAAAACTGTTTTTT.

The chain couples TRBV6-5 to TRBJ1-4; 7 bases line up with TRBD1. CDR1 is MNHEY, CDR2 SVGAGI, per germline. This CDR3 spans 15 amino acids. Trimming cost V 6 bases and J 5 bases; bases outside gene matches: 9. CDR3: CASSHIPGQNEKLFF. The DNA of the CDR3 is TGTGCCAGCAGCCACATACCGGGACAGAATGAAAAACTGTTTTTT.

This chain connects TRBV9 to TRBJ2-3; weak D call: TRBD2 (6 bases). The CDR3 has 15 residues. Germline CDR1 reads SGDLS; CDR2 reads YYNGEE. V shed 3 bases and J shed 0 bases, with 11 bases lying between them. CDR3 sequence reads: CASSGPAGSTDTQYF. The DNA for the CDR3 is TGTGCCAGCAGCGGTCCGGCGGGAAGCACAGATACGCAGTATTTT.

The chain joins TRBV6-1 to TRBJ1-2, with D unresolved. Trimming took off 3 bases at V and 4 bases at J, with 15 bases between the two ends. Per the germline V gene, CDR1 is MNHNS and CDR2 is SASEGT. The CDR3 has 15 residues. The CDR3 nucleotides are TGTGCCAGCAGTGACCTTAGGACTGATGTCTATGGCTACACCTTC. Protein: CASSDLRTDVYGYTF.

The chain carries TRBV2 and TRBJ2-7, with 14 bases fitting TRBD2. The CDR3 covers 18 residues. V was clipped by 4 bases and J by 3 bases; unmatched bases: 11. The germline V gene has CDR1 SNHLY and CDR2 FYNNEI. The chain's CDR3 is CASSGLAGGLVPHYEQYF. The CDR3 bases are TGTGCCAGCAGTGGACTAGCGGGAGGGTTGGTCCCCCACTACGAGCAGTACTTC. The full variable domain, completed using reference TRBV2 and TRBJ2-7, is EPEVTQTPSHQVTQMGQEVILRCVPISNHLYFYWYRQILGQKVEFLVSFYNNEISEKSEIFDDQFSVERPDGSNFTLKIRSTKLEDSAMYFCASSGLAGGLVPHYEQYFGPGTRLTVT.

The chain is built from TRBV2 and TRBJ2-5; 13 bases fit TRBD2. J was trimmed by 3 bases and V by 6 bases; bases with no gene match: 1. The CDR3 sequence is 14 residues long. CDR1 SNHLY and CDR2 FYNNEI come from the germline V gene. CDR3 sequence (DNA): TGTGCCAGCAGGGGGACTAGCGGGAAAGAGACCCAGTACTTC. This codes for CASRGTSGKETQYF. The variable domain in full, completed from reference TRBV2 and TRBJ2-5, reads EPEVTQTPSHQVTQMGQEVILRCVPISNHLYFYWYRQILGQKVEFLVSFYNNEISEKSEIFDDQFSVERPDGSNFTLKIRSTKLEDSAMYFCASRGTSGKETQYFGPGTRLLVL.

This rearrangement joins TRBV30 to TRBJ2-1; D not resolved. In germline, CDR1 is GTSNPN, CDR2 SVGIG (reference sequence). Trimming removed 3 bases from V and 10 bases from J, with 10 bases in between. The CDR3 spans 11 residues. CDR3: CAWRPGSEQFF. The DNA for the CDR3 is TGTGCCTGGAGACCAGGCAGCGAGCAGTTCTTC.

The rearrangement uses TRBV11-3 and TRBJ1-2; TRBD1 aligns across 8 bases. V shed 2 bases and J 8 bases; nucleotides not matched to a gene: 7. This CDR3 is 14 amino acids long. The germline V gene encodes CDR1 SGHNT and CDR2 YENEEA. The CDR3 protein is CASSLNGQGWGYTF. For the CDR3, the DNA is TGTGCCAGCAGCTTAAACGGACAGGGCTGGGGCTACACCTTC.

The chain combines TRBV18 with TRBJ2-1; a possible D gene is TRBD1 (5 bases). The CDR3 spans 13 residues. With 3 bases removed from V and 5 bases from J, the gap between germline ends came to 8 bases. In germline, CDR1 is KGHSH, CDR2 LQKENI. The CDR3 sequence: CASSPTDNNEQFF. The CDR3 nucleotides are TGTGCCAGCTCACCCACGGACAACAATGAGCAGTTCTTC.

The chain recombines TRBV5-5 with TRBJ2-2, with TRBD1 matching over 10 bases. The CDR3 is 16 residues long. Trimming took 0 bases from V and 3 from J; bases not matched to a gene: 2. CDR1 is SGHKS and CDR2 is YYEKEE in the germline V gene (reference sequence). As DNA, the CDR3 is TGTGCCAGCAGCTTGGGACAGGGGGCGCACACCGGGGAGCTGTTTTTT. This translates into CASSLGQGAHTGELFF.

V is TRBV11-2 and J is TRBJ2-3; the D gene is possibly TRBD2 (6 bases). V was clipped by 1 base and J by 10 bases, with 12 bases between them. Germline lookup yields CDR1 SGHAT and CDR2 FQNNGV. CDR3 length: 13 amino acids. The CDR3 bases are TGTGCCAGCAGCTTAGGAGCGGGTAGGGCGCAGTATTTT. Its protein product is CASSLGAGRAQYF.

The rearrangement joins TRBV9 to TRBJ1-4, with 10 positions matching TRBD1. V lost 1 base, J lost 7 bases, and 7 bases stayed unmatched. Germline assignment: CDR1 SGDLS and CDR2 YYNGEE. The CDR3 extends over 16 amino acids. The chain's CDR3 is CASSVSRTGGGEKLFF. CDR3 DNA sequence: TGTGCCAGCAGCGTATCACGGACAGGGGGTGGTGAAAAACTGTTTTTT.

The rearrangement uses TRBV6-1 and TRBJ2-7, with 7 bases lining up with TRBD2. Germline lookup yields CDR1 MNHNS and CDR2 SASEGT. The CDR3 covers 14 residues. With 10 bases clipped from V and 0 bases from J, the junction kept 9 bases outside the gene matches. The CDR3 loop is CAILARDYSYEQYF. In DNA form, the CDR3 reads TGTGCCATCCTCGCCCGGGACTACTCCTACGAGCAGTACTTC.

This CDR3 reads CASSPSRWSGRNQPQHF. DNA for the CDR3: TGTGCCAGCAGTCCAAGCCGGTGGTCAGGGCGCAATCAGCCCCAGCATTTT. The rearrangement joins TRBV27 to TRBJ1-5; TRBD1 is a possible D gene (5 bases). CDR1 and CDR2 from the germline V gene are MNHEY and SMNVEV (reference sequence). Trimming left V 5 bases short and J 2 bases short, with 19 bases between. The CDR3 loop spans 17 amino acids.

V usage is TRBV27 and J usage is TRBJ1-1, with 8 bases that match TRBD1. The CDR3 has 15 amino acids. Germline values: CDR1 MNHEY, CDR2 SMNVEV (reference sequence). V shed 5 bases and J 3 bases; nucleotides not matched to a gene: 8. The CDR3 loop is CASSLRTGSYTEAFF. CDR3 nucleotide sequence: TGTGCCAGCAGTCTCCGGACAGGGAGCTACACTGAAGCTTTCTTT.

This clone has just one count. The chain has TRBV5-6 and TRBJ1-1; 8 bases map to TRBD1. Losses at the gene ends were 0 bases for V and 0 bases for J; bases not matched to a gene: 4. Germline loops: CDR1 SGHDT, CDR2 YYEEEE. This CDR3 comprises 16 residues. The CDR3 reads CASSLAGQGMNTEAFF. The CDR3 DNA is TGTGCCAGCAGCTTGGCAGGACAGGGTATGAACACTGAAGCTTTCTTT.

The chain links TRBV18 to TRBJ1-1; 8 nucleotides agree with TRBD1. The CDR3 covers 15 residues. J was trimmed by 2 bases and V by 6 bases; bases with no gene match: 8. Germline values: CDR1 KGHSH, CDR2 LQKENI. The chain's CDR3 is CASSRQGSGNTEAFF. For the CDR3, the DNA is TGTGCCAGCTCGCGACAGGGGTCGGGAAACACTGAAGCTTTCTTT.

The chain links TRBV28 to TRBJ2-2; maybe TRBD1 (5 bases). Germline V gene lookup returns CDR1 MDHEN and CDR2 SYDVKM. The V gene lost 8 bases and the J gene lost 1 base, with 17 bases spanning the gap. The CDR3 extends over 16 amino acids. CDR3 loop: CASLPVWGKNTGELFF. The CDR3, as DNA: TGTGCCAGCCTTCCCGTCTGGGGCAAGAACACCGGGGAGCTGTTTTTT.

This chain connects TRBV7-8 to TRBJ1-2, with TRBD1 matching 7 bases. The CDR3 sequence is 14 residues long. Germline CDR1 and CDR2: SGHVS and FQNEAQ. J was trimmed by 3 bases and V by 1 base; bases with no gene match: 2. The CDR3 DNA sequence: TGTGCCAGCAGCTTAGAGGGGACAGACTATGGCTACACCTTC. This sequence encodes CASSLEGTDYGYTF.

The CDR3 DNA reads TGTGCCAGCAGCCAAGGGGGACAGCCCTATGGCTACACCTTC. Its translation is CASSQGGQPYGYTF. The genes are TRBV5-4 and TRBJ1-2; 7 bases are a match to TRBD1. The CDR3 loop spans 14 amino acids. V was clipped by 4 bases and J by 4 bases; unmatched bases: 7. Germline values: CDR1 SGHNT, CDR2 YYREEE (reference sequence).

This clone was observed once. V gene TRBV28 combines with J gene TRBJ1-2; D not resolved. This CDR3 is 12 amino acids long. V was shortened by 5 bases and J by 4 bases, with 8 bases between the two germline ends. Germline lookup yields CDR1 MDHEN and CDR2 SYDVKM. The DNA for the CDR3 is TGTGCCAGCAGTCCCCTTAGCTATGGCTACACCTTC. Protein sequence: CASSPLSYGYTF.

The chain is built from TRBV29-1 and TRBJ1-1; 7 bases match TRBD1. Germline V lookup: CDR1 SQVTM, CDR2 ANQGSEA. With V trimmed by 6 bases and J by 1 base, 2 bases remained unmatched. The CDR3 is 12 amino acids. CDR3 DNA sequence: TGCAGCGTGGGACAGAAGAACACTGAAGCTTTCTTT. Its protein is CSVGQKNTEAFF.

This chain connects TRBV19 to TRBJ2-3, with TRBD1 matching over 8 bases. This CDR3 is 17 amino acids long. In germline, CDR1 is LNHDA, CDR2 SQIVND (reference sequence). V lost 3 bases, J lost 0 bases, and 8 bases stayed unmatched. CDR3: CASSMARGLGSTDTQYF. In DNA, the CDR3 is TGTGCCAGTAGTATGGCCAGGGGGCTTGGAAGCACAGATACGCAGTATTTT.

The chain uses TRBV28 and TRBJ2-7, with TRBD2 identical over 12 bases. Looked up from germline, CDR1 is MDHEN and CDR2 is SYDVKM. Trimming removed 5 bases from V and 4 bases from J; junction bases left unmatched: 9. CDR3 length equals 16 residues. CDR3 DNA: TGTGCCAGCAGTCCCCCTCTAGCGGGAGGGGGGTACGAGCAGTACTTC. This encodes CASSPPLAGGGYEQYF.

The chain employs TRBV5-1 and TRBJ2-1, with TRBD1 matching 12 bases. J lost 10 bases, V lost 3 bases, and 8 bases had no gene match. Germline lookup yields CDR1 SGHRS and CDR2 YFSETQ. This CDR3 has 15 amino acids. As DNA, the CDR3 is TGCGCCAGCAGCTCGGGACAGGGGGCGATAAACGAGCAGTTCTTC. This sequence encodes CASSSGQGAINEQFF. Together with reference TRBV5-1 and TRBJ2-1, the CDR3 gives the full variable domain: KAGVTQTPRYLIKTRGQQVTLSCSPISGHRSVSWYQQTPGQGLQFLFEYFSETQRNKGNFPGRFSGRQFSNSRSEMNVSTLELGDSALYLCASSSGQGAINEQFFGPGTRLTVL.